Detailed here is one TCR beta chain. The sample holds one count of this clone. Its recognized antigen is unknown. Per-base quality was not reported, and no clone a single base away is much larger than it. CD8 naive samples were CD45RO-negative cells positively selected for CCR7, giving a CD45RA+CCR7+ population that excluded TemRA cells. Healthy HIV-negative adults with no recently reported acute infections or vaccinations were included as donors. All donors were Caucasian adults living in Nashville, Tennessee, USA. Blood was obtained by leukapheresis, after which PBMCs were separated by Ficoll-Histopaque density gradient centrifugation and cryopreserved in liquid nitrogen vapor phase. Analytical flow cytometry was used to check the purity and quantity of every magnetically sorted T cell population. Genomic DNA was isolated from every sorted fraction and measured by UV absorbance on a Nanodrop 2000c.

TCR CDR3 regions were amplified from genomic DNA by multiplex PCR using the deep immunoSEQ assay. Extracted genomic DNA from each cell subset was distributed evenly across all wells of several immunoSEQ 96-well plates, and each plate was treated as a replicate. For sorted subsets, approximately 0.2 ug of genomic DNA, equivalent to roughly 33,000 T cell genomes, went into each replicate PCR. Purified libraries were measured with a Qubit 3.0 fluorometer, size-checked on a Bioanalyzer 2100, and measured again with the KAPA Library Quantification kit. Each immunoSEQ 96-well plate was sequenced on its own single-read 150-cycle Illumina NextSeq 550 flow cell. The paper's processing steps were these. The immunoSEQ output contained only junctional sequences without quality scores, so filtering could not match that applied to full-length reads. Sequences were annotated with PyIR, a Python wrapper for IgBLAST v1.9, and V/J genes and CDR3 were assigned using IMGT germline references. Reads were filtered out if the reads had weak V/J assignments (E-value above 1e-6), no CDR3, stop codons, out-of-frame junctions, or ambiguous translated residues. V3J clonotypes were defined as sequences sharing an identical inferred V gene, J gene, and CDR3 amino acid sequence. Percentage overlap between repertoires was computed as shared unique clonotypes divided by the size of the smaller repertoire. Repertoire richness was assessed with RTK rarefaction, the Chao1 estimator, and Recon v2.1 estimates of unobserved clonotypes. For all TCRbeta clonotypes obtained by the gDNA method from a few donors, generation probabilities were computed with OLGA. In TCRdb, the immuneACCESS table is reduced to in-frame sequences with V and J assigned. These tables do not hold every clone; where another copy was compared, an unresolved V gene accounts for under half, and the others remain unexplained. V and J calls and clone size come straight from that table; D and trimming were deduced from the DNA. The sample has around 2,000,000 clones on record, just over 90% of them singletons. 1.7% of the sample belongs to the ten largest clones.

V was cut back by 0 bases and J by 7 bases, leaving a gap of 13 bases between them. Counted from cysteine to phenylalanine, this CDR3 has 14 amino acids. Of all the DNA, just the CDR3 is kept, 42 bases in frame from base 1. CDR1 and CDR2 are drawn from the germline V gene (reference sequence): SGHNT, YYREEE. The sample belongs to a study of shared clonotypes between healthy human individuals (TCRdb year 2020). Study-level background: A couple of women and a few men aged 18 to 49 years were included in the cohort. Per donor, three plates each were used for CD4 naive and CD4 memory, two for CD8 naive, and one for CD8 memory. To estimate repertoire size and how much clonotype sharing occurs between individuals, the study deeply sequenced the blood TCR repertoires of several healthy adults. To increase sequencing depth and limit assay-specific biases, different laboratories used diverse techniques to prepare libraries and sequence TCR repertoires. Per donor, leukapheresis produced somewhere between about 0.8 and 9 billion PBMCs. General study outcomes and caveats: Compared with non-shared clonotypes, the clonotypes found in all four sorted-subset donors had higher generation probabilities. Incomplete sequencing was indicated by rarefaction of sorted-subset datasets, despite the large sequencing depth. When several donors were compared, the shared fraction of clonotypes was around 5% for naive CD4, roughly 3.4% for naive CD8, about 2.4% for memory CD4, and 0.3% to 0.5% for memory CD8. Larger estimated clonotype richness was generally found for naive subsets than for memory subsets. The small number of donors limited the genetic and exposure-history diversity represented. Pairwise subsampling indicated that sequencing depth was expected to affect the degree of clonotype sharing among donors. Sampling was restricted to blood, and TCR repertoires in tissues likely differ from the TCR repertoires found in blood.

The sequence came from a man between 18 and 29 years old in good health. Some clones in this sample may be carry-over from other donors' samples. The source material was naive CD8+ T cells from PBMCs. The cell subset or site label of this sample denotes: CD45RA+CCR7+. This chain joins TRBV5-4 to TRBJ2-5, with no D gene named confidently. The CDR3 has the sequence CASSLADRTGTQYF. The DNA sequence follows: TGTGCCAGCAGCTTGGCCGATAGGACGGGGACCCAGTACTTC.